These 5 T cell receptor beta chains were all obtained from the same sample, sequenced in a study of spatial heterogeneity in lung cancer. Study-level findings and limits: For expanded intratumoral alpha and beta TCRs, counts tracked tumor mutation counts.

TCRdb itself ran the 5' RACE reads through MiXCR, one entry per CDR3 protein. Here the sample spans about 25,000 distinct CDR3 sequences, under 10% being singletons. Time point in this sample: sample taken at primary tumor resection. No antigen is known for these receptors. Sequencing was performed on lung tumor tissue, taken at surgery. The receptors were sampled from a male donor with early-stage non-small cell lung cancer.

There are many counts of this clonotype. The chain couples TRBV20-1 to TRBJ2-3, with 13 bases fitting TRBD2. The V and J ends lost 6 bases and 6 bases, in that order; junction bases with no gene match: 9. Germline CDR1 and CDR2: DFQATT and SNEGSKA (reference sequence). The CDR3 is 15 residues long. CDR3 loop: CSATGTSGVLDTQYF. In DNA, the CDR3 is TGCAGTGCGACAGGGACTAGCGGGGTTTTGGATACGCAGTATTTT.

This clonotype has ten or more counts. CDR3 sequence (DNA): TGTGCCAGCCATCCCCAGTTGAACACTGAAGCTTTCTTT. As protein: CASHPQLNTEAFF. This sequence joins TRBV18 and TRBJ1-1; no definite D call. The germline V gene has CDR1 KGHSH and CDR2 LQKENI. The CDR3 has 13 residues. Deletions cut 8 bases from V and 0 bases from J, with 10 bases between.

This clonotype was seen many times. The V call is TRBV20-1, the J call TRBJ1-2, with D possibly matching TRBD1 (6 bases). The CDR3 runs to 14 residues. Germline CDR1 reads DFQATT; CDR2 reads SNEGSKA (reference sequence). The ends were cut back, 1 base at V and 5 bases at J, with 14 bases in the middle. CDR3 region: CSARVVRGAYGYTF. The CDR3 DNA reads TGCAGTGCTAGAGTAGTCCGGGGGGCGTATGGCTACACCTTC.

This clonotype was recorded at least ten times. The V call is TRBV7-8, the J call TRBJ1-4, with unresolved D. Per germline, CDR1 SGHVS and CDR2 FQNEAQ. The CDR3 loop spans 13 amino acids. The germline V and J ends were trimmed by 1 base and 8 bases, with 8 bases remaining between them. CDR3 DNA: TGTGCCAGCAGCTTAGAGGCGCAAGAAAAACTGTTTTTT. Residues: CASSLEAQEKLFF.

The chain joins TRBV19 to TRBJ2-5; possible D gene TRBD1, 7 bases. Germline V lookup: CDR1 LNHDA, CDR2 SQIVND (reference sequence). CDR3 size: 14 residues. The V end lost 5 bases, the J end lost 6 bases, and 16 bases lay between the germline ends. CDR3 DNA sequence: TGTGCCAGTAGTCCCCAGGGGGGAGCAAAGACCCAGTACTTC. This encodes CASSPQGGAKTQYF.